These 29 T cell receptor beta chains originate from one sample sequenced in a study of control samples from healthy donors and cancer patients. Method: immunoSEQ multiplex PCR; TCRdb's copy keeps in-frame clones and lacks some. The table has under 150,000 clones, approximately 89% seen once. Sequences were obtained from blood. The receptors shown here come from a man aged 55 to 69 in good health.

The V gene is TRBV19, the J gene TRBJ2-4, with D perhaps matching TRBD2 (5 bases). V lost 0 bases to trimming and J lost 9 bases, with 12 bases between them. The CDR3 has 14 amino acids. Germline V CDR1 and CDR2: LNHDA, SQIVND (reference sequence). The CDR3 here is CASSIDHLRGIQYF. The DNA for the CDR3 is TGTGCCAGTAGTATAGATCACCTACGGGGCATTCAGTACTTC.

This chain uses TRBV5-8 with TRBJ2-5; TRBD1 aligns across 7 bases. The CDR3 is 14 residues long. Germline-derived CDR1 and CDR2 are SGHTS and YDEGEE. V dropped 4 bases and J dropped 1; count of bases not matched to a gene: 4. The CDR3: CASSGQGVQETQYF. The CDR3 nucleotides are TGTGCCAGCAGCGGGCAGGGGGTCCAAGAGACCCAGTACTTC. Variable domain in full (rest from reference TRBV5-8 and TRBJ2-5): EAGVTQSPTHLIKTRGQQATLRCSPISGHTSVYWYQQALGLGLQFLLWYDEGEERNRGNFPPRFSGRQFPNYSSELNVNALELEDSALYLCASSGQGVQETQYFGPGTRLLVL.

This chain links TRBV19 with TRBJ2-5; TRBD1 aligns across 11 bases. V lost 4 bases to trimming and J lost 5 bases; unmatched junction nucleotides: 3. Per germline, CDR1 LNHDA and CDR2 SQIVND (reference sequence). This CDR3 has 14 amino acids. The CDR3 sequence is CASSRTGGAETQYF. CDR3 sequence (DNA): TGTGCCAGTAGTAGGACAGGGGGCGCGGAGACCCAGTACTTC.

DNA of the CDR3: TGTGCCACCAGTGATACCCGGTTGCCTACAAACATTCAGTACTTC. Translated, it gives CATSDTRLPTNIQYF. The genes are TRBV24-1 and TRBJ2-4; no reliable D call. The length of the CDR3 is 15 residues. Germline V gives CDR1 KGHDR, CDR2 SFDVKD. Trimming removed 3 bases at V and 6 bases at J, with 14 bases between.

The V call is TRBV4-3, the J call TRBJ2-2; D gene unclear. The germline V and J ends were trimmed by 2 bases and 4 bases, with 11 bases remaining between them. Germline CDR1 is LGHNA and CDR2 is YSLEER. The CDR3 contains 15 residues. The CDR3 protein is CASSQKGTGTGELFF. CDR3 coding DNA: TGCGCCAGCAGCCAAAAGGGTACGGGCACCGGGGAGCTGTTTTTT.

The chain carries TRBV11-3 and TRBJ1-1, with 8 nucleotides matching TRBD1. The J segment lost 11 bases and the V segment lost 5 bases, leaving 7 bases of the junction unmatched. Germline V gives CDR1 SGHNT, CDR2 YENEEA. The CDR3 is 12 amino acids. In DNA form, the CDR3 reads TGTGCCAGCAGCCAGGGACAGGAAGTCGCTTTCTTT. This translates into CASSQGQEVAFF.

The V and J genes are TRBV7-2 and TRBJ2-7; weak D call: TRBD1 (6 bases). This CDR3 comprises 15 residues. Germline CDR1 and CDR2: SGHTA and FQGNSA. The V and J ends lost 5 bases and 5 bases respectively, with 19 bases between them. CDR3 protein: CASSQTGQPLNEQYF. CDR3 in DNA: TGTGCCAGCAGCCAGACCGGACAGCCTCTCAACGAGCAGTACTTC.

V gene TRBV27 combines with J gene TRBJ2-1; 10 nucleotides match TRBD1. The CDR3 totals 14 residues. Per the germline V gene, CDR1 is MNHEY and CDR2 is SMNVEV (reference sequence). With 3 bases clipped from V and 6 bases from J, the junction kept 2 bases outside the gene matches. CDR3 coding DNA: TGTGCCAGCAGTTTTGGGGACAGGGGCAATGAGCAGTTCTTC. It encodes CASSFGDRGNEQFF.

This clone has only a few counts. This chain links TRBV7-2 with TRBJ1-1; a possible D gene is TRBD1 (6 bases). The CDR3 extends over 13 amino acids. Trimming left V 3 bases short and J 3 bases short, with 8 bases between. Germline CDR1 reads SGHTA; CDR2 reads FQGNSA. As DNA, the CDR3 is TGTGCCAGCAGCTTCGGACAGCACACTGAAGCTTTCTTT. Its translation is CASSFGQHTEAFF.

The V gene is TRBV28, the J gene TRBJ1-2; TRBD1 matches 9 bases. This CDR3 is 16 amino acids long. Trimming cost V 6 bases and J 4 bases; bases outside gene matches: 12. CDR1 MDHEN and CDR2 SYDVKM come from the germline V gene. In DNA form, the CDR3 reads TGTGCCAGCAGGCGACCGGGACAGGGAGGCCCCTATGGCTACACCTTC. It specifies CASRRPGQGGPYGYTF.

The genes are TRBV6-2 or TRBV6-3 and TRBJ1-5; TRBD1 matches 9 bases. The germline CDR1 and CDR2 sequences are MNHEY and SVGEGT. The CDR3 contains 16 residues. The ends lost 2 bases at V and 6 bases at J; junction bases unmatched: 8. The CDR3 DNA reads TGTGCCAGCAGTTACGGAGGGACAGGGTATGGTCAGCCCCAGCATTTT. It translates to CASSYGGTGYGQPQHF.

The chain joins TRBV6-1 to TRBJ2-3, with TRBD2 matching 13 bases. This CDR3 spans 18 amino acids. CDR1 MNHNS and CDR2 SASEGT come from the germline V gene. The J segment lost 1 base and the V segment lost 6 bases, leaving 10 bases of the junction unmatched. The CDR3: CASRETSGGATGTDTQYF. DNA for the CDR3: TGTGCCAGCAGGGAAACTAGCGGGGGGGCAACAGGCACAGATACGCAGTATTTT.

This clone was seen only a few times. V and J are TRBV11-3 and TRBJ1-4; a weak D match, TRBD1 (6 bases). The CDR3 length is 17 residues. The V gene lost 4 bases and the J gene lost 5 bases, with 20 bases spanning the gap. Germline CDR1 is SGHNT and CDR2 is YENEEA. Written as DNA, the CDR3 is TGTGCCAGCAGCTCACAGGGAGGGTGTATGGCGAATGAAAAACTGTTTTTT. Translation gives CASSSQGGCMANEKLFF.

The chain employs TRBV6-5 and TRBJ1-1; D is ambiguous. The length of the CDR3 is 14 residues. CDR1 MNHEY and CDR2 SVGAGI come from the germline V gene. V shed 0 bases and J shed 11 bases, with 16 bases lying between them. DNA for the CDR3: TGTGCCAGCAGTTACTCCGCCGGTATCCTGGGGGCTTTCTTT. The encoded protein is CASSYSAGILGAFF.

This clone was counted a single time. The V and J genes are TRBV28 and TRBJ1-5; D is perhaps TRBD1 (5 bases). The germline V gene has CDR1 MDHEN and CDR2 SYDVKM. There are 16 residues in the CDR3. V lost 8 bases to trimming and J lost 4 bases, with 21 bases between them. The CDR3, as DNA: TGTGCCAGCCGTCCTGCAGGCAGGGCCGGGAATCAGCCCCAGCATTTT. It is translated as CASRPAGRAGNQPQHF.

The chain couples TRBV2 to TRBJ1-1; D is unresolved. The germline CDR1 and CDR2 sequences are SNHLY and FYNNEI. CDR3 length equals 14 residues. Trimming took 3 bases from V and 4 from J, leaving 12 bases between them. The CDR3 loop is CASSDEASTTEAFF. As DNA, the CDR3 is TGTGCCAGCAGTGATGAGGCTTCAACCACTGAAGCTTTCTTT. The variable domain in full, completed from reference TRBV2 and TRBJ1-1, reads EPEVTQTPSHQVTQMGQEVILRCVPISNHLYFYWYRQILGQKVEFLVSFYNNEISEKSEIFDDQFSVERPDGSNFTLKIRSTKLEDSAMYFCASSDEASTTEAFFGQGTRLTVV.

The CDR3 DNA reads as TGTGCCAGCAGCTTAACGGGGGCCAACGAGCAGTACTTC. Protein sequence: CASSLTGANEQYF. The chain joins TRBV7-9 to TRBJ2-7; D possibly uses TRBD1 or TRBD2 (6 bases each). Trimming pared 2 bases from V and 5 bases from J, leaving 10 bases between. This CDR3 comprises 13 residues. CDR1 is SEHNR and CDR2 is FQNEAQ in the germline V gene (reference sequence).

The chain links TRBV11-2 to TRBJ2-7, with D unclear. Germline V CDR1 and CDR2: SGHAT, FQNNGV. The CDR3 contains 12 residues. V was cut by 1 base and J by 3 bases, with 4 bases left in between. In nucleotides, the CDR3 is TGTGCCAGCAGCTTAGCGGGCTACGAGCAGTACTTC. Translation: CASSLAGYEQYF.

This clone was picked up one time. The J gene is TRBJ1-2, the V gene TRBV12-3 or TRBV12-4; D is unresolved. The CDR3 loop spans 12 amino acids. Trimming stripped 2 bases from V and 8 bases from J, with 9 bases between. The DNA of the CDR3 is TGTGCCAGCAGTTTACTCCCTAAGGGCTACACCTTC. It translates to CASSLLPKGYTF.

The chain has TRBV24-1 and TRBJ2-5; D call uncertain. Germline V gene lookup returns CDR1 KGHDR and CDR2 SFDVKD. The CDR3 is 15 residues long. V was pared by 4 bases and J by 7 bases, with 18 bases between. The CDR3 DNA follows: TGTGCCACCAGTGACCCCCGCCAGGTGCCGTTGACCCAGTACTTC. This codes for CATSDPRQVPLTQYF.

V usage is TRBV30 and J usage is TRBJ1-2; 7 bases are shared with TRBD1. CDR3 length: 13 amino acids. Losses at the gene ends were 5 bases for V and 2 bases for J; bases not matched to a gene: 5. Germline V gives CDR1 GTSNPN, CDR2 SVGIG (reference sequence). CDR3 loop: CAWHGTVNYGYTF. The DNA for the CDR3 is TGTGCCTGGCATGGGACAGTGAACTATGGCTACACCTTC.

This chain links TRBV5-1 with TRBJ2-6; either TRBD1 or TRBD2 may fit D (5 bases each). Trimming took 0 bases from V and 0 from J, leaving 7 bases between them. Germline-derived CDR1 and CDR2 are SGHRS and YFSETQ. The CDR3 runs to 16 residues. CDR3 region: CASSLVGTSGANVLTF. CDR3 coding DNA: TGCGCCAGCAGCTTGGTAGGGACCTCTGGGGCCAACGTCCTGACTTTC.

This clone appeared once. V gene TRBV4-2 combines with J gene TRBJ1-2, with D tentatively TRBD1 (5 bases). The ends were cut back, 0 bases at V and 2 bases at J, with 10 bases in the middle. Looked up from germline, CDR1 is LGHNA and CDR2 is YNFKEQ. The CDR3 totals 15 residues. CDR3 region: CASSQDRDDNYGYTF. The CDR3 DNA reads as TGTGCCAGCAGCCAAGATAGGGACGACAACTATGGCTACACCTTC.

CDR3 DNA: TGTGCCAGCAGCTTTGGGTCGGATTATGGCTACACCTTC. This codes for CASSFGSDYGYTF. The V call is TRBV7-8, the J call TRBJ1-2; D remains ambiguous. The CDR3 loop spans 13 amino acids. The germline V gene has CDR1 SGHVS and CDR2 FQNEAQ. V dropped 3 bases and J dropped 5 bases, with 10 bases sitting between them. Filled out from reference TRBV7-8 and TRBJ1-2, the complete variable domain reads GAGVSQSPRYKVAKRGQDVALRCDPISGHVSLFWYQQALGQGPEFLTYFQNEAQLDKSGLPSDRFFAERPEGSVSTLKIQRTQQEDSAVYLCASSFGSDYGYTFGSGTRLTVV.

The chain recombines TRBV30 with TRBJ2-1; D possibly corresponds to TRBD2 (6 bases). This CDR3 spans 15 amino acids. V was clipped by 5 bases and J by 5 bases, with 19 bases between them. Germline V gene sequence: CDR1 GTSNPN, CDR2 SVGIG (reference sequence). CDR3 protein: CAWGRGLGVDNEQFF. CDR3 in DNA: TGTGCCTGGGGGCGGGGACTTGGAGTGGACAATGAGCAGTTCTTC.

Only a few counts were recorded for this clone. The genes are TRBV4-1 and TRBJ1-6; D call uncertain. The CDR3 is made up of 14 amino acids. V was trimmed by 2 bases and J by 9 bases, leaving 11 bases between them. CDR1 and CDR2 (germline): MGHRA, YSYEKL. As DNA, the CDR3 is TGCGCCAGCAGCCAATACAATCTGGGTTCACCCCTCCACTTT. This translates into CASSQYNLGSPLHF.

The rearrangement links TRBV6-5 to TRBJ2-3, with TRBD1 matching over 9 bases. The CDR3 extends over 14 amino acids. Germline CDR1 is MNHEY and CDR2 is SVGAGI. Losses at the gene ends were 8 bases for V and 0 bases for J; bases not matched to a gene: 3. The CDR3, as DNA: TGTGCCAGCCACAGGGGGCCAAGCACAGATACGCAGTATTTT. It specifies CASHRGPSTDTQYF.

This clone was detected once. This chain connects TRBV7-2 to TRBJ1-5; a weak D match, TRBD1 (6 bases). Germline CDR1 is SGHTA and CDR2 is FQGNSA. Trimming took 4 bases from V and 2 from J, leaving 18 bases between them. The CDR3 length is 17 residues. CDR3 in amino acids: CASSSGAVRGGNQPQHF. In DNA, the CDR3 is TGTGCCAGCAGCTCGGGGGCTGTACGCGGGGGCAATCAGCCCCAGCATTTT.

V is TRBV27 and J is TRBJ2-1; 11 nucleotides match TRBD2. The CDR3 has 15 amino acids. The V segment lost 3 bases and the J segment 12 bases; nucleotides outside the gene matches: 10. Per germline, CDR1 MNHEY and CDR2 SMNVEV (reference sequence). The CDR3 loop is CASSFSSGGPLRQFF. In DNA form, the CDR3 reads TGTGCCAGCAGTTTCTCTAGCGGGGGGCCCCTAAGGCAGTTCTTC.